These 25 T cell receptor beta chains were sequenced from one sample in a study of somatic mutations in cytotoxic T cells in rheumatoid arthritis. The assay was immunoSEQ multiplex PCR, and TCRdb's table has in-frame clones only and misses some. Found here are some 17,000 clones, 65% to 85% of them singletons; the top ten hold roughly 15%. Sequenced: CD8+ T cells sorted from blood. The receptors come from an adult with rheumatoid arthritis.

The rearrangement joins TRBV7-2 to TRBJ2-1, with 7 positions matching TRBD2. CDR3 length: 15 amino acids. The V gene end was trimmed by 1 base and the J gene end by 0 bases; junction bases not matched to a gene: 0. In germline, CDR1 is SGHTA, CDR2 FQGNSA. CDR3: CASSLGGGSYNEQFF. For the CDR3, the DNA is TGTGCCAGCAGCTTAGGGGGGGGCTCCTACAATGAGCAGTTCTTC. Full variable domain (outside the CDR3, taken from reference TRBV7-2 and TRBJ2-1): GAGVSQSPSNKVTEKGKDVELRCDPISGHTALYWYRQSLGQGLEFLIYFQGNSAPDKSGLPSDRFSAERTGGSVSTLTIQRTQQEDSAVYLCASSLGGGSYNEQFFGPGTRLTVL.

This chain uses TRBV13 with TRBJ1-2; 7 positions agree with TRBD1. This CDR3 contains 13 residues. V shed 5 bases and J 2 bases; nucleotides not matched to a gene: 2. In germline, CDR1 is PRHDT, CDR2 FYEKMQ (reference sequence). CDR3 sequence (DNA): TGTGCCAGCAGCCAGGGACAGAACTATGGCTACACCTTC. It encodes CASSQGQNYGYTF.

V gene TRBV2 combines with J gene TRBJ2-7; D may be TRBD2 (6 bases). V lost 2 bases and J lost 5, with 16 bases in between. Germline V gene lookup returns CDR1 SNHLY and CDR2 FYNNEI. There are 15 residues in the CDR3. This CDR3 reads CASSEYRDLSNEQYF. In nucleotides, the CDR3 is TGTGCCAGCAGTGAATACCGGGACTTGAGTAACGAGCAGTACTTC.

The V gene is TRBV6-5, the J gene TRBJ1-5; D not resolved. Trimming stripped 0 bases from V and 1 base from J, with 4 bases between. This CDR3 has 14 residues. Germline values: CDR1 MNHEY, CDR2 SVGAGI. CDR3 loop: CASSYSFSNQPQHF. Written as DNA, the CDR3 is TGTGCCAGCAGTTACTCCTTCAGCAATCAGCCCCAGCATTTT.

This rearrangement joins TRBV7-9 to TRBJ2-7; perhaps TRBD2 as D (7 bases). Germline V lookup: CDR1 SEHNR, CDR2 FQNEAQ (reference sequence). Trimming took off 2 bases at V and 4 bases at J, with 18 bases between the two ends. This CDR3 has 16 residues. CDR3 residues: CASSLTRDKGGYEQYF. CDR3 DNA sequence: TGTGCCAGCAGCTTAACCCGGGACAAGGGAGGGTACGAGCAGTACTTC.

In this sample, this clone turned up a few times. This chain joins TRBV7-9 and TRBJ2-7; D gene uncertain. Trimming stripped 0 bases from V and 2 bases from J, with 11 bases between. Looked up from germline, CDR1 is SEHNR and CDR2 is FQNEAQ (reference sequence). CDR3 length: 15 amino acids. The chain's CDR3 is CASSLAALRPYEQYF. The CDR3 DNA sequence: TGTGCCAGCAGCTTAGCGGCGCTAAGGCCCTACGAGCAGTACTTC.

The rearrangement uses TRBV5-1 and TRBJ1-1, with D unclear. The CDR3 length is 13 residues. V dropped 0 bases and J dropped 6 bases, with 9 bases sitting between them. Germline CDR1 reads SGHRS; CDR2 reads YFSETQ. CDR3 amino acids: CASSLARNAEAFF. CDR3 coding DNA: TGCGCCAGCAGCTTGGCCAGAAACGCTGAAGCTTTCTTT.

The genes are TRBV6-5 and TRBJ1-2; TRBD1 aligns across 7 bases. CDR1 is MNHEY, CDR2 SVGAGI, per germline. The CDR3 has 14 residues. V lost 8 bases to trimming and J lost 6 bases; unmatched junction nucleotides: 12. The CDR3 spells CASGGGGLLDGYTF. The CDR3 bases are TGTGCCAGCGGGGGAGGGGGCCTCTTGGATGGCTACACCTTC.

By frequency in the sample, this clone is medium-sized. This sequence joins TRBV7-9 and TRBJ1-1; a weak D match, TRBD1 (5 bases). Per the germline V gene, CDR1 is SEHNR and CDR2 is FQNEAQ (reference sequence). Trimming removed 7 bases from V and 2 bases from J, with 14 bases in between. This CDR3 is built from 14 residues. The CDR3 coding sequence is TGTGCCAGCAACCATCGGGGGGGTAACACTGAAGCTTTCTTT. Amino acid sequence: CASNHRGGNTEAFF.

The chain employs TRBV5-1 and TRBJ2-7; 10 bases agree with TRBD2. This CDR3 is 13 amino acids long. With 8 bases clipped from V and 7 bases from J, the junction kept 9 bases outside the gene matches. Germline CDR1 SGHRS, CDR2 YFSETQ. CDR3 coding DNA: TGCGCCAGTAAAGCGGGGGGGCCAGAAGAGCAGTACTTC. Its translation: CASKAGGPEEQYF.

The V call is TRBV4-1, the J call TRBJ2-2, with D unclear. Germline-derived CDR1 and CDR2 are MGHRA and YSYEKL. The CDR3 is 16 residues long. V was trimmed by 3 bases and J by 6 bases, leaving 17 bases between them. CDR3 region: CASSHYTTHQSGELFF. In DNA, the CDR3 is TGCGCCAGCAGCCATTATACGACTCACCAGTCCGGGGAGCTGTTTTTT.

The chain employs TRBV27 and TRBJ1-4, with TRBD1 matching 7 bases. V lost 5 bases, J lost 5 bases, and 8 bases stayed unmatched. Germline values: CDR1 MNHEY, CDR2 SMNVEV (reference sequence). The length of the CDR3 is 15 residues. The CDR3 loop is CASSPLGGVNEKLFF. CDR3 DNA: TGTGCCAGCAGTCCATTAGGGGGCGTGAATGAAAAACTGTTTTTT.

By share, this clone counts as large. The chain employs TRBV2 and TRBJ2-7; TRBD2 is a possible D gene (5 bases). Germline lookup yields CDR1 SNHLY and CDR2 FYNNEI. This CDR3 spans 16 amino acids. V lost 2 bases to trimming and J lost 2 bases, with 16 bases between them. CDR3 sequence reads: CASSEWSGEIPYEQYF. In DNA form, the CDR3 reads TGTGCCAGCAGTGAATGGTCCGGGGAAATCCCCTACGAGCAGTACTTC. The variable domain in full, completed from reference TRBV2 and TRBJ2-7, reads EPEVTQTPSHQVTQMGQEVILRCVPISNHLYFYWYRQILGQKVEFLVSFYNNEISEKSEIFDDQFSVERPDGSNFTLKIRSTKLEDSAMYFCASSEWSGEIPYEQYFGPGTRLTVT.

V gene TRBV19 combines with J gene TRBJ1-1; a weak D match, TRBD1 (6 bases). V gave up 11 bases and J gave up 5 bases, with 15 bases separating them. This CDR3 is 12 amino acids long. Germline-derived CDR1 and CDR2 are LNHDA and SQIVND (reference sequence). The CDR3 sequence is CAGGPPGTEAFF. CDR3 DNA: TGTGCCGGGGGGCCTCCTGGGACTGAAGCTTTCTTT.

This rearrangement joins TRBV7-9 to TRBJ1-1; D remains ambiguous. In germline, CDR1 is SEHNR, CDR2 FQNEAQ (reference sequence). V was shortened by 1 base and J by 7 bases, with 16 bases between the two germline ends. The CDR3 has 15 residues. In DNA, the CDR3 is TGTGCCAGCAGCTTAGTGTCCGGGGAGAGCAATGAAGCTTTCTTT. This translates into CASSLVSGESNEAFF.

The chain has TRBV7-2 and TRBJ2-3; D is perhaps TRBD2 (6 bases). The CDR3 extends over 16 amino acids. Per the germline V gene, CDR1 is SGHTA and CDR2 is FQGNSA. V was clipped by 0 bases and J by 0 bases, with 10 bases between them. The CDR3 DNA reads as TGTGCCAGCAGCTTAGCAGTACTAGCCAGCACAGATACGCAGTATTTT. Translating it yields CASSLAVLASTDTQYF.

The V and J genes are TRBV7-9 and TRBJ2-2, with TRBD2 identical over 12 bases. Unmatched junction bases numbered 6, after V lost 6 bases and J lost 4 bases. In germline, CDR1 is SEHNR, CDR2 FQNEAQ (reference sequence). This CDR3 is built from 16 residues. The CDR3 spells CASSLQLAGGTGELFF. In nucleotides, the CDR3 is TGTGCCAGCAGTCTCCAACTAGCGGGGGGCACCGGGGAGCTGTTTTTT.

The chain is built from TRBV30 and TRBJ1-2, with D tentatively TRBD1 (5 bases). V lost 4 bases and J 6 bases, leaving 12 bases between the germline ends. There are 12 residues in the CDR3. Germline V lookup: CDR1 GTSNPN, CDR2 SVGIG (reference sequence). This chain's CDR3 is CAWIGTGNGYTF. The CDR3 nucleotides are TGTGCCTGGATCGGGACCGGGAATGGCTACACCTTC.

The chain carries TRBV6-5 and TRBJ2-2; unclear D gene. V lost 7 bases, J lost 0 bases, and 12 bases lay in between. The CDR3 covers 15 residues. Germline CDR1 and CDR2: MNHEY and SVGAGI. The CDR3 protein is CASTGRNTNTGELFF. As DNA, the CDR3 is TGTGCCAGCACCGGACGGAACACGAACACCGGGGAGCTGTTTTTT.

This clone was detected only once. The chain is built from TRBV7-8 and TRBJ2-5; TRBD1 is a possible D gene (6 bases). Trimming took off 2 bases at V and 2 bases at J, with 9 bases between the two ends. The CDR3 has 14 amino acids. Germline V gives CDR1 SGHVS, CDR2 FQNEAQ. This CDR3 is CASSLWGQQETQYF. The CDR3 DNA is TGTGCCAGCAGCTTATGGGGGCAGCAAGAGACCCAGTACTTC.

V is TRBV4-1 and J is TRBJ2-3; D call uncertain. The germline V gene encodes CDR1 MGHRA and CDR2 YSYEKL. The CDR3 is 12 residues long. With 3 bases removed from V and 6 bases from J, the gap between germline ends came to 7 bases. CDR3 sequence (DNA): TGCGCCAGCAGCCACGGTGGGGATACGCAGTATTTT. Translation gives CASSHGGDTQYF.

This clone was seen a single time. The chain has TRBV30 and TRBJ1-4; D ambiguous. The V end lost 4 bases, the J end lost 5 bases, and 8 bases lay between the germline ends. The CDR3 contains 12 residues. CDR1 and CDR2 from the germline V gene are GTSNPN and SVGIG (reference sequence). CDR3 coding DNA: TGTGCCTGGACGGGTCTGAATGAAAAACTGTTTTTT. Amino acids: CAWTGLNEKLFF.

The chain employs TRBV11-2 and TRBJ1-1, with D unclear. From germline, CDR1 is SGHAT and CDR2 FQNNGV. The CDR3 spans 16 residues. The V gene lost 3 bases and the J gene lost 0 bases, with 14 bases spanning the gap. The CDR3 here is CASSFALAGLNTEAFF. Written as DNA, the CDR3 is TGTGCCAGCAGCTTTGCCTTGGCAGGTCTGAACACTGAAGCTTTCTTT. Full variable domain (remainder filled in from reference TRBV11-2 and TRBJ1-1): EAGVAQSPRYKIIEKRQSVAFWCNPISGHATLYWYQQILGQGPKLLIQFQNNGVVDDSQLPKDRFSAERLKGVDSTLKIQPAKLEDSAVYLCASSFALAGLNTEAFFGQGTRLTVV.

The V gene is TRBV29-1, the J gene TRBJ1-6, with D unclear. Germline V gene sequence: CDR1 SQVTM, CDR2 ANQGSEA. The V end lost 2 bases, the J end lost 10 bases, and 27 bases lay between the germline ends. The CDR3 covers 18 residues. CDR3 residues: CSVEFRPPGWYLNSPLHF. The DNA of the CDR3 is TGCAGCGTTGAATTTCGCCCCCCGGGGTGGTATTTAAACTCACCCCTCCACTTT.

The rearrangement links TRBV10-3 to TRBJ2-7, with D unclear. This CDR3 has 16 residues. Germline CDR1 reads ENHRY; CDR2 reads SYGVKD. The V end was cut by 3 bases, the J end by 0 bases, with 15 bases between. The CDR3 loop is CAISDPATFLSYEQYF. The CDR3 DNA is TGTGCCATCAGTGACCCGGCGACTTTCCTCTCCTACGAGCAGTACTTC.